This T cell receptor beta chain was captured in a study of T cells in Graves' hyperthyroidism and ophthalmopathy. Study at large: Peripheral blood was drawn at first diagnosis, prior to all treatment. Study-level points and caveats: The model identified upcoming ophthalmopathy a median approximately 6.5 months ahead of onset. In blood, most of the thyroid clonotypes expanded above 0.001 were also present.

As regards this clonotype: Antigen specificity is unknown.

Amplified TCR beta CDR3 regions came from RNA transcripts. A first-round RT-PCR of the TCR CDR3 used the HTBI primer set. TCRdb passed the multiplex PCR reads through MiXCR, listing each CDR3 protein once. Of tens of thousands of distinct CDR3 sequences listed, around 50% are singletons. A Clinical Activity Score of at least 3, a NOSPECS grade of at least 4 and a duration under 3 months were recorded in the ophthalmopathy patients. Germline CDR1 and CDR2: SGHRS and YFSETQ. V was clipped by 0 bases and J by 5 bases; unmatched bases: 11. The CDR3 sequence is 16 residues long. This TCR derives from a woman in her thirties or forties with Graves' ophthalmopathy. This chain links TRBV5-1 with TRBJ2-7; 7 bases fit TRBD1. The sample comprised blood. CDR3 residues: CASSLVQGITGDEQYF. The CDR3 DNA sequence: TGCGCCAGCAGCTTGGTACAGGGGATCACCGGGGACGAGCAGTACTTC.